Below, one T cell receptor (beta chain) is given with its context. Antigen specificity is unknown. The data stem from a study of response to subunit inactivated influenza vaccine. Regarding the study as a whole: Authors suggested each seasonal flu vaccination may recruit only limited numbers of new T cells.

TCRdb reprocessed the RT-PCR reads with MiXCR, giving one entry per CDR3 protein. The data show about 540,000 distinct CDR3 sequences, 14% seen once. The CDR3 extends over 18 amino acids. Trimming stripped 1 base from V and 3 bases from J, with 18 bases between. Germline V gives CDR1 KGHDR, CDR2 SFDVKD. The chain employs TRBV24-1 and TRBJ2-1; maybe TRBD1 (5 bases). Sample: PBMCs from blood, taken roughly 12 days after vaccination. This clonotype was sampled from a man aged 50 to 59 who received an inactivated influenza vaccine. Here the CDR3 DNA reads TGTGCCACCAGTGATTTACGGGCAGGGTATGAAGACTACAATGAGCAGTTCTTC. Amino acids: CATSDLRAGYEDYNEQFF.